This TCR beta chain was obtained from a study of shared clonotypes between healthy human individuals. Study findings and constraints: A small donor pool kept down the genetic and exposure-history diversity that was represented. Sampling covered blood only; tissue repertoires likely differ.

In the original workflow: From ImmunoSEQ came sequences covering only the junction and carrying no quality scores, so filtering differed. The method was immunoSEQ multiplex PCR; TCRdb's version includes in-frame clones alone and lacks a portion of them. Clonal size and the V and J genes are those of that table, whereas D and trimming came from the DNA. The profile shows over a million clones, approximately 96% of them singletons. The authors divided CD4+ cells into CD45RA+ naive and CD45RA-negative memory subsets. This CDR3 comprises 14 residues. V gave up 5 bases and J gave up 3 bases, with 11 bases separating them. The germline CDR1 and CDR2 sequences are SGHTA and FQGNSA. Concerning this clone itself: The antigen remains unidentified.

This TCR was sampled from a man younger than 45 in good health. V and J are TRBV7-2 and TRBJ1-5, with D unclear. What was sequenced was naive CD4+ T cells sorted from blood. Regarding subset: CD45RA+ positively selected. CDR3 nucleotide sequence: TGTGCCAGCAGCCGAGGGCAGTTCAATCAGCCCCAGCATTTT. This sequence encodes CASSRGQFNQPQHF.